This T cell receptor beta chain emerged from a study of blood T cell repertoires in COVID-19. On the study more broadly: Whether acute or convalescent, the COVID-19 samples came from the United States, Italy and Spain. PBMCs, B-cell-depleted T cells, or T cells were the source of the cDNA or gDNA that made up the material.

As handled by the study authors: Amplification with reference gene primers provided the estimates of nucleated cell counts. Sequencing used immunoSEQ multiplex PCR; TCRdb keeps in-frame clones, though not all of them. V, J and clone size derive from that table, while D and trimming were established from the DNA sequence. The data contain 73,000 or so clones, approximately 90% of them seen just once; the ten biggest clones take up over 7.5%. Trimming took off 2 bases at V and 8 bases at J, with 9 bases between the two ends. The CDR3 is made up of 12 amino acids. Germline V CDR1 and CDR2: GTSNPN, SVGIG (reference sequence).

The gene calls are TRBV30 and TRBJ2-2, with D unresolved. The sequence was obtained from a man aged 30 to 45 with acute or convalescent COVID-19. The material sequenced was peripheral blood. CDR3 coding DNA: TGTGCCTGGAGTCCGCAACGGGGGGAGCTGTTTTTT. Translation: CAWSPQRGELFF.